This TCR beta chain was found in a study of OX40 agonist ivuxolimab in advanced cancers. Regarding the study in general: The costimulatory receptor OX40 (CD134) was targeted by ivuxolimab, a fully human IgG2 agonistic monoclonal antibody. Peripheral TCRbeta sequencing aimed to test whether ivuxolimab altered TCR sequence diversity and caused clonal T-cell expansion. Partial responses occurred in three dose-escalation patients, of whom one had hepatocellular carcinoma and two had cutaneous melanoma. Of the approximately 50 dose-escalation patients, hepatocellular carcinoma was present in roughly 19, melanoma in roughly 15, renal cell carcinoma in 9 and head and neck cancer in 9. Intravenous ivuxolimab was administered to patients every 2 weeks at six dose levels: 0.01, 0.1, 0.3, 1.5, 3 and 10 mg/kg. Prior anti-PD-1, anti-PD-L1 or anti-CTLA-4 therapy was permitted, and approximately 39% of dose-escalation patients had received checkpoint inhibitors. The dose-escalation cohort was about 87% male with a mean age of 60 years, ranging from roughly 20 to 80. The monotherapy dose-escalation portion (N of about 57 patients) of the phase I ivuxolimab trial is reported in the paper.

Points the paper makes about the study in general: After ivuxolimab, expanded clones were on average more numerous among CD8+ T cells than among CD4+ T cells. Antigen specificity was not determined for the clonally expanded peripheral T cells. At doses of 0.1 to 3.0 mg/kg, clonal expansion of both CD4+ and CD8+ blood T cells was observed from baseline to week 6. In the 0.1-3.0 mg/kg groups, partial responders were among the patients with the lowest normalized peripheral clonal expansion, particularly in CD8+ T cells. Low levels of normalized T-cell clonal expansion were also seen in some patients who did not respond.

The trial excluded patients who had a history of autoimmune disease or were on systemic immunosuppression. In every dose cohort, peripheral blood was drawn for TCR sequencing at baseline, cycle 4 day 1, and cycle 7 day 1. The samples were drawn from a first-in-human, open-label, multicenter phase I dose-escalation trial of ivuxolimab. The trial enrolled adults with locally advanced or metastatic head and neck squamous cell, hepatocellular, melanoma or renal cell carcinoma. CD4+ and CD8+ T cells were sorted separately from peripheral blood before TCR sequencing. To sequence the TCRbeta CDR3 region, genomic DNA was isolated from the sorted cells. TCRbeta CDR3 regions were sequenced using the immunoSEQ Assay. The table comes from immuneACCESS by way of TCRdb, which keeps in-frame sequences with V and J called. Part of the clones is missing from these tables; in studies checked, under half for an unresolved V gene and the rest for unknown reasons. Recorded for this sample are approximately 90,000 clones; around 90% of them occurred a single time. Of the sample, approximately 2.5% falls within the top ten clones.

The germline V gene encodes CDR1 MGHRA and CDR2 YSYEKL. For this chain, trimming is 5 bases at the V end and 2 bases at the J end, and the number of junction bases without a gene match is 9. The CDR3 goes from the cysteine to the phenylalanine over 16 residues. Only the CDR3 DNA stays, 48 bases, in frame from base 1. A remark on this clone: Its antigen specificity is not known. Nothing much larger sits one base from this clone, and base qualities are not available.

Here the sequenced sample was CD4+ or CD8+ T cells sorted from blood, taken in a trial of the OX40 agonist ivuxolimab. The TCR comes from an adult with an advanced solid tumor such as melanoma, head and neck, liver or kidney cancer. The rearranged chain carries TRBV4-1 and TRBJ2-3; 8 junctional bases match TRBD2. The DNA is as follows: TGCGCCAGCAGCGTAGGACTAGCCGCTAACACAGATACGCAGTATTTT. This gives the protein CASSVGLAANTDTQYF.